This T cell receptor (beta chain) appears in the sequencing data of a study of shared clonotypes between healthy human individuals. At the deep level, the assay was run. Generated by immunoSEQ multiplex PCR, the TCRdb table keeps only in-frame clones and is missing some. There are around 1 million clones in the sample; around 80% occur only once, and approximately 1.5% lies in the top ten. Notes on this clone: The target antigen is unknown.

CDR1 is ENHRY and CDR2 is SYGVKD in the germline V gene. The CDR3 runs 14 residues. Trimming took 6 bases from V and 3 from J; bases not matched to a gene: 7. Study-level results: Several donors showed sharing of approximately 5% of naive CD4 clonotypes.

This sequence was found in a man aged 18 to 29 in good health. The J gene is TRBJ1-2, the V gene TRBV10-3; 7 bases line up with TRBD1. The sample was memory CD4+ T cells sorted from blood. The subset: CD45RA-negative fraction. CDR3 protein: CAIRPTGSYYGYTF. The CDR3 nucleotides read TGTGCCATCAGGCCGACAGGGTCGTACTATGGCTACACCTTC.